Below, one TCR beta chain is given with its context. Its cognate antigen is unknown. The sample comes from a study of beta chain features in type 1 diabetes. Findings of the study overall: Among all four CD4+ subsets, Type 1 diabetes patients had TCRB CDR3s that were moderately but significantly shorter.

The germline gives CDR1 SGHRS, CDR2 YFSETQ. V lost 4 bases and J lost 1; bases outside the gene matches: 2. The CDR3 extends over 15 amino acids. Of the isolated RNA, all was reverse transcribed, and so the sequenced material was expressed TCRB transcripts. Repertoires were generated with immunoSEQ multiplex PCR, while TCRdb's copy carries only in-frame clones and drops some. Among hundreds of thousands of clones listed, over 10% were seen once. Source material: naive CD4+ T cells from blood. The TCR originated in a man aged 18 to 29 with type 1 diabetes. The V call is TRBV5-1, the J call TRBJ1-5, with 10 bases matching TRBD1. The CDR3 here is CASSGGQGSNQPQHF. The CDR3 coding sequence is TGCGCCAGCAGCGGGGGACAGGGGAGCAATCAGCCCCAGCATTTT.